The 10 T cell receptor beta chains given below trace back to one sample, sequenced in a study of cytomegalovirus exposure and HLA in healthy donors. Data came from immunoSEQ multiplex PCR; TCRdb stores just in-frame clones and leaves some out. The table lists about 190,000 clones, roughly four fifths of them singletons. The material sequenced was PBMCs. Receptors originate from a woman between 18 and 29 years old in good health and CMV-seropositive.

This rearrangement joins TRBV6-6 to TRBJ1-4; 10 nucleotides match TRBD1. CDR3 length equals 13 residues. The V segment lost 6 bases and the J segment 8 bases; nucleotides outside the gene matches: 3. Germline assignment: CDR1 MNHNY and CDR2 SVGAGI (reference sequence). CDR3 protein: CASRGTGDEKLFF. The CDR3 DNA is TGTGCCAGCAGAGGGACAGGGGACGAAAAACTGTTTTTT.

This clone has a handful of counts. This chain joins TRBV19 and TRBJ1-5; D is undetermined. CDR3 size: 13 residues. The germline V gene encodes CDR1 LNHDA and CDR2 SQIVND (reference sequence). Trimming removed 4 bases at V and 2 bases at J, with 6 bases between. CDR3 in DNA: TGTGCCAGTAGTAAGAGCGGCAATCAGCCCCAGCATTTT. Protein product: CASSKSGNQPQHF.

The chain couples TRBV4-3 to TRBJ2-5; weak D call: TRBD2 (5 bases). Trimming stripped 1 base from V and 2 bases from J, with 14 bases between. This CDR3 region has 16 residues. Germline CDR1 and CDR2: LGHNA and YSLEER. CDR3 protein: CASSQGGRYLQETQYF. CDR3 in DNA: TGCGCCAGCAGCCAAGGAGGGCGCTACCTACAAGAGACCCAGTACTTC.

V is TRBV5-1 and J is TRBJ1-1; the D gene is possibly TRBD1 (6 bases). CDR1 SGHRS and CDR2 YFSETQ come from the germline V gene. This CDR3 has 14 residues. V lost 2 bases and J 4 bases, leaving 12 bases between the germline ends. In DNA form, the CDR3 reads TGCGCCAGCAGCTTAAGGACAGAGACCACTGAAGCTTTCTTT. Protein sequence: CASSLRTETTEAFF.

The chain links TRBV4-3 to TRBJ1-5, with 8 bases fitting TRBD1. Germline-derived CDR1 and CDR2 are LGHNA and YSLEER. This CDR3 is built from 16 residues. V lost 0 bases and J lost 3; bases outside the gene matches: 4. The CDR3 loop reads CASSQDPGQVNQPQHF. In DNA, the CDR3 is TGCGCCAGCAGCCAAGATCCGGGACAGGTCAATCAGCCCCAGCATTTT.

This chain uses TRBV2 with TRBJ1-2, with D hard to call. Germline CDR1 is SNHLY and CDR2 is FYNNEI. There are 12 residues in the CDR3. V lost 4 bases and J 8 bases, leaving 11 bases between the germline ends. CDR3 nucleotides: TGTGCCAGCAGTGTGGAGGGTCAGGGCTACACCTTC. Encoded protein: CASSVEGQGYTF.

This chain links TRBV5-1 with TRBJ1-3; possibly TRBD1 for D (5 bases). CDR1 is SGHRS, CDR2 YFSETQ, per germline. This CDR3 has 15 amino acids. Trimming removed 1 base at V and 3 bases at J, with 11 bases between. The CDR3: CASSLTGAYGNTIYF. In DNA, the CDR3 is TGCGCCAGCAGCTTGACAGGAGCATATGGAAACACCATATATTTT.

CDR3 nucleotide sequence: TGTGCCAGCAGCGTAGCTGGGGACAGGGCGGCTTTCTTT. Translation: CASSVAGDRAAFF. V and J are TRBV9 and TRBJ1-1, with 9 nucleotides matching TRBD1. Germline assignment: CDR1 SGDLS and CDR2 YYNGEE. This CDR3 region has 13 residues. The V gene end was trimmed by 0 bases and the J gene end by 11 bases; junction bases not matched to a gene: 5.

The genes are TRBV18 and TRBJ1-1; no firm D call. Germline lookup yields CDR1 KGHSH and CDR2 LQKENI. V lost 2 bases and J lost 4, with 17 bases in between. The CDR3 covers 16 residues. The CDR3 loop reads CASSPFGSPESTEAFF. The CDR3 DNA reads TGTGCCAGCTCACCATTTGGTAGCCCGGAGAGCACTGAAGCTTTCTTT.

The chain joins TRBV27 to TRBJ2-4; no clear D. V dropped 2 bases and J dropped 6 bases, with 8 bases sitting between them. Looked up from germline, CDR1 is MNHEY and CDR2 is SMNVEV (reference sequence). The CDR3 sequence is 13 residues long. The CDR3 region is CASSLTILNIQYF. The DNA of the CDR3 is TGTGCCAGCAGTTTAACAATCTTAAACATTCAGTACTTC.